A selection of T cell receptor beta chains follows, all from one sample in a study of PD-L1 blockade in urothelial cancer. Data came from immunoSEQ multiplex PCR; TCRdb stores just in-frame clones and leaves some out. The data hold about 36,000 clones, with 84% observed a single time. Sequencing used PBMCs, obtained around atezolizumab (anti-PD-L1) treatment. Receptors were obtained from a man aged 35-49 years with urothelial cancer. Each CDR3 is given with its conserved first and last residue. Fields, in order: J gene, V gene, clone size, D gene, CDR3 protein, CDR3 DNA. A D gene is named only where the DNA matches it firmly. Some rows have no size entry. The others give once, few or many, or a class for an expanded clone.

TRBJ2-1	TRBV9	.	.	CASSTRQSFDEQFF	TGTGCCAGCAGCACTCGACAGTCATTCGATGAGCAGTTCTTC
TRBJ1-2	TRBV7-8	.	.	CASSSTGGNYGYTF	TGTGCCAGCAGCTCCACGGGAGGGAACTATGGCTACACCTTC
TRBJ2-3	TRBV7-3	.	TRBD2	CASSKREGLDTQYF	TGTGCCAGCAGCAAGCGGGAAGGCTTAGATACGCAGTATTTT
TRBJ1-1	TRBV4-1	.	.	CASSHPTIGNTEAFF	TGCGCCAGCAGCCACCCCACGATCGGGAACACTGAAGCTTTCTTT
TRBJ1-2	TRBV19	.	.	CASQTAYYGYTF	TGTGCCAGTCAGACAGCATACTATGGCTACACCTTC
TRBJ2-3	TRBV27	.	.	CASSPLAGRDTQYF	TGTGCCAGCAGTCCTCTGGCGGGGCGAGATACGCAGTATTTT
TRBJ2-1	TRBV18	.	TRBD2	CASSPLSPSGYNEQFF	TGTGCCAGCTCACCACTCTCCCCTAGCGGTTACAATGAGCAGTTCTTC
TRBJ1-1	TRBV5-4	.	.	CASSLVGPQGNTEAFF	TGTGCCAGCAGCTTGGTAGGACCACAGGGGAACACTGAAGCTTTCTTT
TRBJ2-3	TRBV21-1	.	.	CASSRDQRRTDTQYF	TGTGCCAGCAGCCGGGATCAACGCCGGACAGATACGCAGTATTTT
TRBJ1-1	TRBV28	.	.	CASSRRGLNTEAFF	TGTGCCAGCAGTAGACGCGGGTTGAACACTGAAGCTTTCTTT
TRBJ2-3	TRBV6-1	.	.	CAIMKGPSTDTQYF	TGTGCCATTATGAAGGGGCCTTCCACAGATACGCAGTATTTT
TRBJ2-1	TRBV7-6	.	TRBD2	CASSSGTSGRYNEQFF	TGTGCCAGCAGCAGCGGGACTAGCGGGAGATACAATGAGCAGTTCTTC
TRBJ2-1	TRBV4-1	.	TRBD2	CASSQPSSGSYNEQFF	TGCGCCAGCAGCCAGCCGTCTAGCGGGAGCTACAATGAGCAGTTCTTC
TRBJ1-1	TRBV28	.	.	CASSYRTGEAFF	TGTGCCAGCAGTTACAGGACCGGAGAAGCTTTCTTT
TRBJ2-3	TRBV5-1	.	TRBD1	CASSGTGASTDTQYF	TGCGCCAGCAGCGGTACAGGGGCTAGCACAGATACGCAGTATTTT
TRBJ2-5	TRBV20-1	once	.	CSATDRETQYF	TGCAGTGCTACGGACAGAGAGACCCAGTACTTC
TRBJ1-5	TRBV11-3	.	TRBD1	CASSLETIQGGRGGNQPQHF	TGTGCCAGCAGCTTAGAGACTATACAGGGGGGCAGAGGGGGCAATCAGCCCCAGCATTTT
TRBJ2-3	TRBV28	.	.	CASSLPSSPTQYF	TGTGCCAGCAGTTTGCCGTCTAGTCCTACGCAGTATTTT
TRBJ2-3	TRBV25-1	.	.	CASSERPPSTDTQYF	TGTGCCAGCAGCGAGAGGCCACCTTCCACAGATACGCAGTATTTT
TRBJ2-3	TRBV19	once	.	CASSIGSGPGTDTQYF	TGTGCCAGTAGTATAGGGAGCGGGCCAGGCACAGATACGCAGTATTTT
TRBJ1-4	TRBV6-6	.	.	CATAARGTNEKLFF	TGTGCCACCGCCGCCAGGGGAACTAATGAAAAACTGTTTTTT
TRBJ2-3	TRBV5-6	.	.	CASSSPTGITDTQYF	TGTGCCAGCAGCTCGCCGACAGGAATCACAGATACGCAGTATTTT
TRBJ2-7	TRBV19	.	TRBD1	CASSIARGYEQYF	TGTGCCAGTAGTATAGCCAGGGGGTACGAGCAGTACTTC
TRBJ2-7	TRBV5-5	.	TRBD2	CASRIAGEDEQYF	TGTGCCAGCAGGATAGCGGGAGAGGACGAGCAGTACTTC
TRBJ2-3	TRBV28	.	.	CASSLRVPDTQYF	TGTGCCAGCAGTTTGAGGGTCCCAGATACGCAGTATTTT
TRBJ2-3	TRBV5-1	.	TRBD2	CASSTQSGGTDTQYF	TGCGCCAGCAGCACACAGAGCGGGGGCACAGATACGCAGTATTTT
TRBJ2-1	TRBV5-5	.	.	CASSLGLVRDNEQFF	TGTGCCAGCAGCTTGGGGCTAGTTCGGGACAATGAGCAGTTCTTC
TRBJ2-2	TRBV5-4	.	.	CASSSVSGELFF	TGTGCCAGCAGCTCAGTCTCCGGGGAGCTGTTTTTT
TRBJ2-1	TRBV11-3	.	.	CASSPSGQTYNEQFF	TGTGCCAGCAGCCCCTCCGGACAGACTTACAATGAGCAGTTCTTC
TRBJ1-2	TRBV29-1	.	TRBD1	CSAPGGPYGYTF	TGCAGCGCTCCAGGGGGACCCTATGGCTACACCTTC
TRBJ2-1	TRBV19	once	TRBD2	CASSLGSGNEQFF	TGTGCCAGTAGTTTAGGTAGCGGGAATGAGCAGTTCTTC
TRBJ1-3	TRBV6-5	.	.	CASGTGNSGNTIYF	TGTGCCAGCGGAACAGGGAACTCTGGAAACACCATATATTTT
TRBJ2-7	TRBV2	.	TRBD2	CASSPTGLAGGRSSYEQYF	TGTGCCAGCAGTCCCACCGGACTAGCGGGAGGCCGAAGCTCCTACGAGCAGTACTTC
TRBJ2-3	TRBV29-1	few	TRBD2	CSAPPSGSSDTQYF	TGCAGCGCACCCCCTAGCGGGAGTTCAGATACGCAGTATTTT
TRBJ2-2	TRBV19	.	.	CASSSFPDITGELFF	TGTGCCAGTAGTTCCTTCCCCGACATCACCGGGGAGCTGTTTTTT
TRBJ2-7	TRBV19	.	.	CASSRDKSYEQYF	TGTGCCAGTAGCCGGGACAAGTCCTACGAGCAGTACTTC
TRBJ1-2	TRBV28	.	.	CASTGLYGYTF	TGTGCCAGCACAGGGCTTTATGGCTACACCTTC
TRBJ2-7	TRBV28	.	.	CASSPDRRFYEQYF	TGTGCCAGCAGTCCAGACAGGAGATTTTACGAGCAGTACTTC
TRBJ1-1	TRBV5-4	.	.	CASSLPGWNTEAFF	TGTGCCAGCAGCTTGCCAGGATGGAACACTGAAGCTTTCTTT
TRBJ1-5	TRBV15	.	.	CATSGTQESNQPQHF	TGTGCCACCAGTGGGACACAGGAGAGCAATCAGCCCCAGCATTTT
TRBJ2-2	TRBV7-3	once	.	CAAREVQENTGELFF	TGTGCCGCCCGGGAAGTGCAGGAGAACACCGGGGAGCTGTTTTTT
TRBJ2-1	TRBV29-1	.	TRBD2	CSVLAGVNEQFF	TGCAGCGTACTAGCGGGAGTCAATGAGCAGTTCTTC